This T cell receptor (beta chain) stems from a study of CD8+CD57+ T cells in acquired aplastic anemia. The V gene's germline CDR1 is ENHRY and CDR2 SYGVKD. With 3 bases removed from V and 5 bases from J, the gap between germline ends came to 13 bases. The CDR3 has 14 residues. For CDR3 and TCR beta VDJ profiling, genomic DNA was the template used. TCRdb processed the reads anew with MiXCR; each CDR3 protein has one entry. Found here are 150,000 to 180,000 distinct CDR3 sequences, about 48% of them singletons; the top ten hold 9.5% to 15%. Sequenced patients had shown CD8+CD57+ cell expansion by flow cytometry.

The sequenced sample consisted of sorted CD4+, CD8+, or CD8+CD57+ T cells (not recorded which) from PBMCs. The chain carries TRBV10-3 and TRBJ1-1; D is unclear. The receptor was isolated from a human donor with aplastic anemia. CDR3 in DNA: TGTGCCATCAGTGAACGGACCGCCGCGACTGAAGCTTTCTTT. Its translation is CAISERTAATEAFF.